The present T cell receptor beta chain was sequenced within a study of vaccination and CD4 T cells after COVID-19. This sample's treatment: 10-day PBMC culture with coronavirus spike peptide pools or control peptides (ViraFEST assay). From the unexposed donor, CD4+ T cells were collected ahead of the COVID-19 pandemic (2011-2018). In this sample, this clonotype turned up a few times. The antigen remains undetermined. With the Oncomine TCR Beta short-read assay, DNA from cultured CD4+ T cells was sequenced. Using the QIAamp micro DNA kit, genomic DNA was extracted from the CD4+ T cells that had been cultured. TCRdb passed the PCR reads through MiXCR, listing each CDR3 protein once. Of some 9,100 distinct CDR3 sequences detected, under 35% appear once; the ten largest clones hold 15% to 20%. This CDR3 contains 15 residues. With V trimmed by 6 bases and J by 2 bases, 8 bases remained unmatched. Germline CDR1 ENHRY, CDR2 SYGVKD.

Sequencing used CD4+ T cells from blood, cultured in vitro. This sequence was found in a human donor in good health. The chain couples TRBV10-3 to TRBJ2-7; 9 bases match TRBD2. DNA of the CDR3: TGTGCCATCAGATCCGGGACTAGCCCCCCCTACGAGCAGTACTTC. This translates into CAIRSGTSPPYEQYF.